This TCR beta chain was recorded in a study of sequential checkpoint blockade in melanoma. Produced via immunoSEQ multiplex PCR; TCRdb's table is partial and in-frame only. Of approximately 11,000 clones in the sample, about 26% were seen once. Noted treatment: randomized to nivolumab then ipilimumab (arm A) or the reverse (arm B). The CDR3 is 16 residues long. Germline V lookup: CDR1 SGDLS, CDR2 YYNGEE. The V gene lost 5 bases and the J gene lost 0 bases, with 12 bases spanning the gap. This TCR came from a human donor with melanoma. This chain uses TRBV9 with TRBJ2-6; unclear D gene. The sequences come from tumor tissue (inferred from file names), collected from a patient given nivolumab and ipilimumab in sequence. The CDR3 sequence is CASSEWAASGANVLTF. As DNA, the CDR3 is TGTGCCAGCAGTGAATGGGCAGCCTCTGGGGCCAACGTCCTGACTTTC.